This TCR beta chain was recorded in a study of blood T cell repertoires in COVID-19. In the original processing: Estimation of nucleated cell counts was performed using reference gene primer amplification. TCRdb's copy holds only in-frame clones and misses some; the assay was immunoSEQ multiplex PCR. V and J calls and clone size are copied from that table; D and trimming were computed from the DNA. Here the sample spans some 250,000 clones, approximately 84% being singletons. The CDR3 extends over 18 amino acids. Trimming removed 0 bases from V and 3 bases from J; junction bases left unmatched: 10. In germline, CDR1 is SGHNT, CDR2 YYREEE (reference sequence).

V and J are TRBV5-4 and TRBJ2-3; 10 positions match TRBD2. What was sequenced was peripheral blood. The TCR was taken from a woman aged 25 to 39 who had recovered from COVID-19. The CDR3 nucleotides read TGTGCCAGCAGCTTGGCTTTAGAGTTAGCGGGGGGTACAGATACGCAGTATTTT. Its translation is CASSLALELAGGTDTQYF.